This T cell receptor beta chain was recovered during a study of alternative splicing in chronic myeloid leukemia remission (dated by TCRdb to about 2020). About the investigation overall: Peripheral blood from chronic-phase CML patients at diagnosis and remission was profiled by RNA sequencing and compared with healthy donors. The median age was approximately 53 years at diagnosis, 56 to 70 at remission and approximately 40 for the healthy controls. Trizol was used to extract total RNA from peripheral blood mononuclear cells of diagnosis, remission and control samples. The diagnostic specimens from the trials consisted of total leukocytes from peripheral blood collected in EDTA. Several diagnostic specimens, together with matched remission specimens, were obtained from the RESIST (imatinib), ENESTxtnd (nilotinib) and PINNACLE (nilotinib plus pegylated interferon) trials. Nine CML samples, seven diagnostic and two matched remission, came from the French Persistem study. Female/male counts of 11/5 were recorded for diagnosis samples, 8/3 for remission samples and 2/4 for controls.

In the paper's terms, the time point label means: chronic-phase CML before TKI therapy (screening/day 1). Some 15 CML patients made up the patient cohort, and matched post-remission samples were retrieved for a subset of those patients. The investigation overall reported the following: Strong differences in blood cell composition were observed between timepoints, with a shift from myeloid progenitor enrichment at diagnosis to mature lymphoid enrichment at remission. At remission, blood cell composition was reshaped to resemble that of the lymphoid cell-enriched normal controls.

From its cysteine to its phenylalanine, the CDR3 spans 14 amino acids. A DNA sequence was not provided. From the germline V gene (reference sequence), CDR1 is LNHDA and CDR2 is SQIVND. The method was bulk RNA-seq. The TruSeq Stranded RNA sample prep kit was used to generate libraries of poly-A-enriched mRNA from an input of approximately 0.9 ug total RNA. Paired-end sequencing was carried out on a HiSeq 2500, and each sample was sequenced in triplicate. Each mate in the RNA-seq data had a read length of 125 nucleotides. Per the original workflow: Reads were trimmed and aligned to hg38 using STAR v2.7, and quality control was performed with FASTQC, RSeQC and multiqc. Salmon 0.14.1 was used to quantify gene expression levels as transcripts per million (TPM). The results of principal component analysis suggested that neither trial, library batch, sequencing batch, treatment regimen nor sex drove the transcriptomic profiles. One entry per CDR3 protein sequence results from the TCRdb reprocessing of the reads, with DNA left out. TCRdb's processing, not the authors' own work, is the source of the V and J calls. For this sample the table gives 650 to 700 distinct CDR3 sequences, of which 96% were detected only once. In total, the top ten clones hold about 3.8% of the sample.

This clonotype has a single count. The antigen it recognizes is unknown. Sample: PBMCs or total blood leukocytes (not recorded which), taken at diagnosis. Recombination linked TRBV19 to TRBJ2-4; TCRdb lists TRBD2, though no DNA is available to test this call. The receptor was isolated from an adult with chronic myeloid leukemia. The CDR3 protein: CASSIRQVKNIQYF. Where the CDR3 stops, the reference TRBV19 and TRBJ2-4 genes take over; the full variable domain is DGGITQSPKYLFRKEGQNVTLSCEQNLNHDAMYWYRQDPGQGLRLIYYSQIVNDFQKGDIAEGYSVSREKKESFPLTVTSAQKNPTAFYLCASSIRQVKNIQYFGAGTRLSVL.